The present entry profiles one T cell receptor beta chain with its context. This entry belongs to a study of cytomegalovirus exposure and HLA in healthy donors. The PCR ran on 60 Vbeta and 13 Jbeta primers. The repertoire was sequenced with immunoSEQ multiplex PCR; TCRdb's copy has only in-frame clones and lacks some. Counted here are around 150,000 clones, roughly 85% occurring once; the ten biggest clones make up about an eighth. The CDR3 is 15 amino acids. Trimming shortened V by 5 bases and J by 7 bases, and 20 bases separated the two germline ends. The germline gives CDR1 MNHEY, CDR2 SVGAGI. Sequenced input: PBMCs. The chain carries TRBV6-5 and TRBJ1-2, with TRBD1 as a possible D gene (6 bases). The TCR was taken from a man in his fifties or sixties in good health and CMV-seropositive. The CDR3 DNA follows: TGTGCCAGCAGTACCCGGGGGGCGGCTAAGGGTGGCTACACCTTC. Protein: CASSTRGAAKGGYTF.